Listed here is a single T cell receptor beta chain. Its specificity is unknown. Germline V gives CDR1 DFQATT, CDR2 SNEGSKA (reference sequence). The junction had 14 bases not matched to a gene; V was cut back by 5 bases and J by 9 bases. The CDR3 covers 14 residues. The sample comes from a study of CD8 T cells in ankylosing spondylitis. Study-wide findings and caveats: Disease-associated clonotypes exhibited CD8+ identity and were relatively infrequent in peripheral blood.

The TCR beta libraries were generated through quantitative 5'-RACE incorporating molecular barcodes. TCRdb fed the 5' RACE reads into MiXCR, producing one record per CDR3 protein. The sample carries more than 200,000 distinct CDR3 sequences, 20% to 30% recorded once. The source material was blood, either unsorted or a sorted T cell fraction (not recorded which). The rearrangement uses TRBV20-1 and TRBJ2-3; 7 nucleotides line up with TRBD2. The TCR was taken from a male donor with ankylosing spondylitis or in good health (not recorded which). CDR3 residues: CSALGGGDGVTQYF. The DNA for the CDR3 is TGCAGTGCTCTCGGTGGGGGGGACGGGGTGACGCAGTATTTT.